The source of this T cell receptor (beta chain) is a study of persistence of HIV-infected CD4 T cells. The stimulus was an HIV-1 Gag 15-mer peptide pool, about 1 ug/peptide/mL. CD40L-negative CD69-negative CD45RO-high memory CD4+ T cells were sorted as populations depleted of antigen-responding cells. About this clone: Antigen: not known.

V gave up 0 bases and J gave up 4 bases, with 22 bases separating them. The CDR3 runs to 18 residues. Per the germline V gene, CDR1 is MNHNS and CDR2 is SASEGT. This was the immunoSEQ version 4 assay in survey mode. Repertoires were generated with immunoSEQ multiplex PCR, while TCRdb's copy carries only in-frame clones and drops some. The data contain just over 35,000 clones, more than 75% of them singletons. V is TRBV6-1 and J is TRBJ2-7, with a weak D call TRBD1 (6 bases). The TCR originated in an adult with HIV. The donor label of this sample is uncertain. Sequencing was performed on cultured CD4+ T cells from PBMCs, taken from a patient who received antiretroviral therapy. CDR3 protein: CASSEAERRTANHYEQYF. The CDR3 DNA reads TGTGCCAGCAGTGAAGCAGAGAGGAGGACAGCGAACCATTACGAGCAGTACTTC.